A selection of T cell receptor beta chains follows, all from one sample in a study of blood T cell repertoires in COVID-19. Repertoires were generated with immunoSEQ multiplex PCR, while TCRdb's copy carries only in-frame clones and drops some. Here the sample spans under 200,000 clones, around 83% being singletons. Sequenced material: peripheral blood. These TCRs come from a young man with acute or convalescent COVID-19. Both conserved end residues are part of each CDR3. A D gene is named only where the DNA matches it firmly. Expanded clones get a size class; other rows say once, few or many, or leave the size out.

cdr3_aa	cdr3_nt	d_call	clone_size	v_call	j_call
CASSLTTGGQGIDTQYF	TGTGCCAGCAGCCTTACTACGGGGGGACAGGGCATAGATACGCAGTATTTT	TRBD1	.	TRBV9	TRBJ2-3
CASSLRVRGNTIYF	TGTGCCAGCAGCCTCAGGGTACGAGGAAACACCATATATTTT	.	.	TRBV5-6	TRBJ1-3
CATSRDLGAVAYNEQFF	TGTGCCACCAGCAGAGATCTTGGAGCGGTTGCCTACAATGAGCAGTTCTTC	.	.	TRBV15	TRBJ2-1
CASIEDRGGYTF	TGTGCCAGCATCGAAGACAGGGGCGGCTACACCTTC	TRBD1	.	TRBV2	TRBJ1-2
CASSQVRGASTDTQYF	TGCGCCAGCAGCCAAGTACGCGGGGCTAGCACAGATACGCAGTATTTT	.	.	TRBV4-1	TRBJ2-3
CAWSPRTGVYGYTF	TGTGCCTGGAGTCCGAGGACAGGGGTCTATGGCTACACCTTC	TRBD1	.	TRBV30	TRBJ1-2
CASSLGPGNQPQHF	TGTGCCAGCAGCTTAGGTCCGGGCAATCAGCCCCAGCATTTT	.	.	TRBV11-2	TRBJ1-5
CAWAGLYEQYF	TGTGCCTGGGCAGGGCTCTACGAGCAGTACTTC	.	.	TRBV30	TRBJ2-7
CASSLLNRQETQYF	TGCGCCAGCAGCTTGCTCAACAGACAAGAGACCCAGTACTTC	.	.	TRBV5-1	TRBJ2-5
CAWSGLSDTQYF	TGTGCCTGGTCGGGACTCTCAGATACGCAGTATTTT	.	.	TRBV30	TRBJ2-3
CASSSPRGGRGETQYF	TGTGCCAGCAGTTCCCCCCGGGGGGGCCGGGGAGAGACCCAGTACTTC	TRBD2	once	TRBV28	TRBJ2-5
CSVDAGARLYGYTF	TGCAGCGTTGATGCGGGGGCTCGTCTCTATGGCTACACCTTC	.	.	TRBV29-1	TRBJ1-2
CASSQTGIDNSPLHF	TGCGCCAGCAGCCAAACCGGGATAGATAATTCACCCCTCCACTTT	.	.	TRBV4-1	TRBJ1-6
CASTIGGGDTQYF	TGTGCCAGCACCATCGGGGGTGGAGATACGCAGTATTTT	.	.	TRBV13	TRBJ2-3
CASSLSTMNTEAFF	TGCGCCAGCAGCCTATCCACTATGAACACTGAAGCTTTCTTT	.	.	TRBV5-1	TRBJ1-1
CASSFLRGGYEQYF	TGCGCCAGCAGCTTTTTGCGGGGGGGCTACGAGCAGTACTTC	TRBD2	.	TRBV5-1	TRBJ2-7
CASSLAGIGETQYF	TGCGCCAGCAGCTTGGCGGGGATAGGGGAGACCCAGTACTTC	.	.	TRBV5-1	TRBJ2-5
CASSCLKSTVCPPLHF	TGTGCCAGCAGCTGCCTAAAGAGTACGGTCTGCCCACCCCTCCACTTT	.	.	TRBV7-3	TRBJ1-6
CASSAGAWSGYTF	TGCGCCAGCAGTGCAGGGGCCTGGAGTGGCTACACCTTC	.	.	TRBV10-1	TRBJ1-2
CASRSGEGRVSPLHF	TGTGCCAGCAGGTCCGGGGAGGGCCGGGTATCCCCCCTCCACTTT	.	.	TRBV11-2	TRBJ1-6
CAWRQGSNQPQHF	TGTGCCTGGAGACAGGGTAGCAATCAGCCCCAGCATTTT	.	.	TRBV30	TRBJ1-5
CASSSPSGGATGELFF	TGTGCCAGCAGCTCCCCAAGCGGGGGTGCCACCGGGGAGCTGTTTTTT	TRBD2	once	TRBV11-2	TRBJ2-2
CASSLAHQINTEAFF	TGTGCCAGCAGCTTAGCGCACCAGATTAACACTGAAGCTTTCTTT	.	.	TRBV5-5	TRBJ1-1
CSVEDVRQGDGYTF	TGCAGCGTTGAAGACGTACGGCAGGGGGATGGCTACACCTTC	TRBD1	.	TRBV29-1	TRBJ1-2